Presented here are 18 T cell receptor beta chains from one specimen sequenced in a study of CD8 T cells in Susac syndrome. Random hexamers served to reverse transcribe roughly 0.45 to 1 ug RNA. TCRdb re-called the immunoSEQ multiplex PCR reads through MiXCR, storing one row per CDR3 protein. In the table there are just over 150,000 distinct CDR3 sequences, about 94% of which are singletons. The sample comprised CD8+ T cells from PBMCs. Receptors were obtained from a human donor with multiple sclerosis.

This clonotype occurred once. This sequence joins TRBV20-1 and TRBJ2-7; no firm D call. V lost 0 bases and J 5 bases, leaving 11 bases between the germline ends. The CDR3 totals 13 residues. Germline CDR1 reads DFQATT; CDR2 reads SNEGSKA (reference sequence). The CDR3 reads CSARDGHPNEQYF. The DNA for the CDR3 is TGCAGTGCTAGAGACGGGCATCCCAACGAGCAGTACTTC.

The chain couples TRBV2 to TRBJ2-5; 8 nucleotides line up with TRBD2. CDR1 and CDR2 (germline): SNHLY, FYNNEI. CDR3 length: 15 residues. Trimming at V came to 3 bases and at J to 3 bases, leaving 6 bases not matched to a gene. The CDR3 region has the DNA TGTGCCAGCAGTGATCCGTCACTAGCGGAAGAGACCCAGTACTTC. It yields the protein CASSDPSLAEETQYF.

The chain uses TRBV12-3 or TRBV12-4 and TRBJ2-5, with a tentative D call TRBD2 (6 bases). Trimming took 6 bases from V and 2 from J, leaving 13 bases between them. The CDR3 is 14 amino acids. CDR3 in amino acids: CASSPGTSQETQYF. CDR3 DNA sequence: TGTGCCAGCAGCCCTGGGACTTCTCAAGAGACCCAGTACTTC.

This chain connects TRBV27 to TRBJ2-3, with 11 bases fitting TRBD2. V was clipped by 8 bases and J by 6 bases; unmatched bases: 13. In germline, CDR1 is MNHEY, CDR2 SMNVEV (reference sequence). The CDR3 totals 16 residues. This CDR3 reads CASHSTSGGQGDTQYF. The CDR3 nucleotides are TGTGCCAGCCACTCTACTAGCGGGGGCCAAGGCGATACGCAGTATTTT.

This chain links TRBV30 with TRBJ2-7; D unclear. Trimming removed 5 bases at V and 0 bases at J, with 14 bases between. CDR1 GTSNPN and CDR2 SVGIG come from the germline V gene (reference sequence). The CDR3 is made up of 14 amino acids. The CDR3 region has the DNA TGTGCCTGGGGAGCTAATCCGAGCTCCTACGAGCAGTACTTC. Translation gives CAWGANPSSYEQYF. Using reference TRBV30 and TRBJ2-7 for the parts outside the CDR3, the full variable domain is SQTIHQWPATLVQPVGSPLSLECTVEGTSNPNLYWYRQAAGRGLQLLFYSVGIGQISSEVPQNLSASRPQDRQFILSSKKLLLSDSGFYLCAWGANPSSYEQYFGPGTRLTVT.

V and J are TRBV19 and TRBJ1-2; D may be TRBD1 (5 bases). Germline-derived CDR1 and CDR2 are LNHDA and SQIVND (reference sequence). Between the trimmed V and J ends, which lost 6 bases and 6 bases, there was a span of 17 bases. There are 14 residues in the CDR3. The CDR3 bases are TGTGCCAGTAGCCATTCAGGGAATCAGGATGGCTACACCTTC. It encodes CASSHSGNQDGYTF. The variable domain in full, completed from reference TRBV19 and TRBJ1-2, reads DGGITQSPKYLFRKEGQNVTLSCEQNLNHDAMYWYRQDPGQGLRLIYYSQIVNDFQKGDIAEGYSVSREKKESFPLTVTSAQKNPTAFYLCASSHSGNQDGYTFGSGTRLTVV.

The chain employs TRBV7-2 and TRBJ2-7; D might be TRBD2 (7 bases). From germline, CDR1 is SGHTA and CDR2 FQGNSA. V shed 5 bases and J shed 5 bases, with 16 bases lying between them. CDR3 length: 14 amino acids. The CDR3 is CASSPGGLGDEQYF. The DNA for the CDR3 is TGTGCCAGCAGCCCGGGGGGCCTGGGAGACGAGCAGTACTTC.

In its sample, this clonotype was seen once. V is TRBV21-1 and J is TRBJ2-7. TRBV21-1 is an annotated pseudogene. This CDR3 region has 16 residues. The CDR3 DNA sequence: TGTGCCAGCAGCAAAACTCATGCCCAGCGAGCCTACGAGCAGTACTTC. Translated: CASSKTHAQRAYEQYF.

The chain couples TRBV28 to TRBJ2-7; maybe TRBD2 (6 bases). CDR1 is MDHEN and CDR2 is SYDVKM in the germline V gene. The V gene lost 7 bases and the J gene lost 2 bases, with 15 bases spanning the gap. This CDR3 region has 14 residues. CDR3 bases: TGTGCCAGCAAATCAACGGGGGAGACCTACGAGCAGTACTTC. Translated, it gives CASKSTGETYEQYF.

The V call is TRBV4-3, the J call TRBJ1-1; D is uncertain. Trimming shortened V by 0 bases and J by 0 bases, and 8 bases separated the two germline ends. Germline CDR1 is LGHNA and CDR2 is YSLEER. This CDR3 contains 15 residues. The CDR3 DNA reads TGCGCCAGCAGCCAAGATAGGTATGTGAACACTGAAGCTTTCTTT. Its protein product is CASSQDRYVNTEAFF.

V and J are TRBV3-1 and TRBJ2-7; the D gene is possibly TRBD2 (5 bases). The CDR3 consists of 14 residues. Trimming stripped 0 bases from V and 3 bases from J, with 9 bases between. The germline V gene has CDR1 LGHDT and CDR2 YNNKEL (reference sequence). CDR3 DNA: TGTGCCAGCAGCCAAGATGGACTGAGCTACGAGCAGTACTTC. Translated, it gives CASSQDGLSYEQYF.

On this clonotype: One end of the junction does not line up with germline, which may come from a read error. V and J are TRBV7-9 and TRBJ2-1; TRBD2 aligns across 9 bases. CDR1 and CDR2 (germline): SEHNR, FQNEAQ (reference sequence). The CDR3 has 15 amino acids. The chain's CDR3 is CASSPPGLAYDEQFF. CDR3 sequence (DNA): TGTGCCAGCAGTCCCCCGGGACTAGCCTACGATGAGCAGTTCTTC.

This rearrangement joins TRBV20-1 to TRBJ2-1; a weak D match, TRBD1 (5 bases). This CDR3 comprises 13 residues. V dropped 3 bases and J dropped 9 bases, with 15 bases sitting between them. The germline gives CDR1 DFQATT, CDR2 SNEGSKA (reference sequence). The CDR3 DNA sequence: TGCAGTGCTAGGAGAGCTCAGGGTTTTGAGCAGTTCTTC. It is translated as CSARRAQGFEQFF.

This chain links TRBV29-1 with TRBJ1-2; D ambiguous. The germline V and J ends were trimmed by 6 bases and 6 bases, with 8 bases remaining between them. This CDR3 comprises 10 residues. Germline CDR1 and CDR2: SQVTM and ANQGSEA. The chain's CDR3 is CSVTGNGYTF. DNA for the CDR3: TGCAGCGTCACCGGGAATGGCTACACCTTC.

The chain is built from TRBV20-1 and TRBJ1-1; D perhaps matches TRBD1 (6 bases). This CDR3 comprises 18 residues. The ends were cut back, 3 bases at V and 1 base at J, with 24 bases in the middle. Per germline, CDR1 DFQATT and CDR2 SNEGSKA (reference sequence). The CDR3 protein is CSASGGTNKGHSNTEAFF. In DNA form, the CDR3 reads TGCAGTGCTAGTGGGGGGACAAACAAGGGACACTCGAACACTGAAGCTTTCTTT.

The chain recombines TRBV5-1 with TRBJ1-1; D not certain. Germline CDR1 SGHRS, CDR2 YFSETQ. The CDR3 totals 16 residues. The V end lost 0 bases, the J end lost 5 bases, and 17 bases lay between the germline ends. The CDR3 coding sequence is TGCGCCAGCAGCTTGGATACGGGTTTTGGTAAGACTGAAGCTTTCTTT. Translation gives CASSLDTGFGKTEAFF.

V gene TRBV20-1 combines with J gene TRBJ2-1; possible D gene TRBD2, 5 bases. The CDR3 is 14 amino acids. V was clipped by 3 bases and J by 4 bases, with 13 bases between them. Per germline, CDR1 DFQATT and CDR2 SNEGSKA (reference sequence). CDR3 nucleotides: TGCAGTGCTAGTGGCGGGCTCAAATACAATGAGCAGTTCTTC. Protein sequence: CSASGGLKYNEQFF.

The chain employs TRBV11-2 and TRBJ2-1; D is perhaps TRBD2 (5 bases). V gave up 0 bases and J gave up 10 bases, with 10 bases separating them. The CDR3 has 13 residues. Germline CDR1 SGHAT, CDR2 FQNNGV. CDR3: CASSLDLGAEQFF. The CDR3 region has the DNA TGTGCCAGCAGCTTAGATCTGGGAGCGGAGCAGTTCTTC.